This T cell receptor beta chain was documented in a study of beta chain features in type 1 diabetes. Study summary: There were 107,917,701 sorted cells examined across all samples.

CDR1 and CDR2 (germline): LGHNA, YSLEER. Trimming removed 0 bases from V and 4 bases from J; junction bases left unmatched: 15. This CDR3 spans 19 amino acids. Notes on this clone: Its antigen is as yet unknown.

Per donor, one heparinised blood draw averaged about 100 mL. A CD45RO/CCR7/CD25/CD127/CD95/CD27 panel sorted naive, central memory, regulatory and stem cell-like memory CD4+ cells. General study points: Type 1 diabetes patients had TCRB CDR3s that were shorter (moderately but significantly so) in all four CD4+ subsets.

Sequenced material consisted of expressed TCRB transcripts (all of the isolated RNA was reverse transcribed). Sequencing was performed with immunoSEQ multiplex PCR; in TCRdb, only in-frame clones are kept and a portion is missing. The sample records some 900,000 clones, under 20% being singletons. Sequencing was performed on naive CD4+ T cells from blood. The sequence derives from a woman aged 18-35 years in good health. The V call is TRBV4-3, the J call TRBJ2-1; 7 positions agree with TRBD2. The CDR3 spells CASSQDPVTTSPTYNEQFF. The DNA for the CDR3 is TGCGCCAGCAGCCAAGATCCCGTGACGACTAGCCCTACTTACAATGAGCAGTTCTTC.